This T cell receptor (beta chain) was identified during a study of CD8 T cells in Susac syndrome. Random-hexamer reverse transcription was applied to about 0.5 to 1 ug RNA. TCRdb re-analysed the immunoSEQ multiplex PCR reads in MiXCR, keeping a single row per CDR3 protein. The table includes 160,000 or so distinct CDR3 sequences, approximately 96% detected once. Trimming removed 4 bases at V and 8 bases at J, with 19 bases between. This CDR3 has 15 amino acids. Germline loops: CDR1 SGHKS, CDR2 YYEKEE (reference sequence). For this clonotype: The antigen remains unidentified.

General observations from the study: The TCR sequencing and HLA analysis in the study involved a relatively small number of individuals, as the study acknowledged.

The chain links TRBV5-5 to TRBJ1-5, with a tentative D call TRBD1 (6 bases). The receptor's source is a human donor with multiple sclerosis. Sample: CD8+ T cells from PBMCs. The CDR3 loop is CASSPGTLRFEPQHF. DNA of the CDR3: TGTGCCAGCAGCCCCGGGACACTTAGGTTTGAGCCCCAGCATTTT.